This T cell receptor (beta chain) appears in the sequencing data of a study of cytomegalovirus exposure and HLA in healthy donors. Whole-study findings and limits: Later on, a genetic analysis was performed. It linked a missense variant in DCLRE1C with V- and J-gene trimming of TCR beta. As was reported, the classifier diagnosed cytomegalovirus status with high specificity and sensitivity.

Use of 60 Vbeta and 13 Jbeta primers characterized the PCR. The data were produced by immunoSEQ multiplex PCR, yet TCRdb's version contains in-frame clones alone and is incomplete. The sample holds some 250,000 clones; 81% are singletons and the top ten take approximately 8.4%. Comment on this clone: Its cognate antigen is unknown.

CDR3 size: 15 residues. V dropped 5 bases and J dropped 4; count of bases not matched to a gene: 3. The germline CDR1 and CDR2 sequences are MNHEY and SMNVEV (reference sequence). The donors gave bone marrow, and they were healthy. Likely unrecorded immune exposures existed in these nominally healthy donors. Material for sequencing was PBMCs. The gene calls are TRBV27 and TRBJ2-6, with TRBD1 matching over 9 bases. This TCR came from a woman aged 60-70 years in good health and CMV-seropositive. For the CDR3, the DNA is TGTGCCAGCAGTCCGACAGGGGGAGGGGCCAACGTCCTGACTTTC. Residues: CASSPTGGGANVLTF. Full variable domain (missing parts from reference TRBV27 and TRBJ2-6): EAQVTQNPRYLITVTGKKLTVTCSQNMNHEYMSWYRQDPGLGLRQIYYSMNVEVTDKGDVPEGYKVSRKEKRNFPLILESPSPNQTSLYFCASSPTGGGANVLTFGAGSRLTVL.